The rows below give T cell receptor beta chains drawn from one sample of a study of T cell changes during pregnancy in multiple sclerosis. The method was immunoSEQ multiplex PCR; TCRdb's version includes in-frame clones alone and lacks a portion of them. The table includes about 73,000 clones, roughly 92% detected once. The specimen comprised peripheral blood, sampled in the second trimester of pregnancy. The receptors were sampled from a female donor in good health, enrolled as a control in a pregnancy study. CDR3s include the opening cysteine and the closing phenylalanine or tryptophan. A D gene is named only where the DNA matches it firmly. The size entry is marked missing in some rows and otherwise reads once, few, many or a size class.

NA,TRBV6-6,TRBD1,TRBJ1-2,TGTGCCAGCAGCCGGACAGGGGGCGACTATGGCTACACCTTC,CASSRTGGDYGYTF
NA,TRBV29-1,NA,TRBJ2-6,TGCAGCGTAGGGGCCAGCTCTGGGGCCAACGTCCTGACTTTC,CSVGASSGANVLTF
NA,TRBV14,NA,TRBJ1-2,TGTGCCAGCAGCCAACCCTCACAGGGCGTCTATGGCTACACCTTC,CASSQPSQGVYGYTF
NA,TRBV7-8,NA,TRBJ2-5,TGTGCCAGCAGGCGACTAGACCAAGAGACCCAGTACTTC,CASRRLDQETQYF
NA,TRBV6-5,NA,TRBJ2-1,TGTGCCAGCACCTACCACGGGGGAGATGAGCAGTTCTTC,CASTYHGGDEQFF
NA,TRBV4-3,NA,TRBJ1-1,TGCGCCAGCAGCCAAGATCTAGGTTTGAACACTGAAGCTTTCTTT,CASSQDLGLNTEAFF
once,TRBV4-2,NA,TRBJ1-5,TGTGCCAGCAGCCATGGACCGGAGGGCCAGCCCCAGCATTTT,CASSHGPEGQPQHF
NA,TRBV7-2,NA,TRBJ1-1,TGTGCCAGCAGCTTAGCCGGCAGGGGGAACACTGAAGCTTTCTTT,CASSLAGRGNTEAFF
once,TRBV29-1,TRBD1,TRBJ1-1,TGCAGCGTACCGGGACAGTTGAACACTGAAGCTTTCTTT,CSVPGQLNTEAFF
NA,TRBV29-1,NA,TRBJ1-1,TGCAGCGTTTTGAGGGAGAGGTACACTGAAGCTTTCTTT,CSVLRERYTEAFF
NA,TRBV5-1,NA,TRBJ1-1,TGCGCCAGCAGCTTGCAGGGGACGGTGAACACTGAAGCTTTCTTT,CASSLQGTVNTEAFF
NA,TRBV4-2,NA,TRBJ1-2,TGTGCCAGCAGCCAAGATACGGGGTACTATGGCTACACCTTC,CASSQDTGYYGYTF
NA,TRBV6-5,NA,TRBJ1-4,TGTGCCAGCAAGGGTTCGGGGGAAAAACTGTTTTTT,CASKGSGEKLFF
NA,TRBV28,NA,TRBJ2-7,TGTGCCAGCAGCTCATACAGCTACGAGCAGTACTTC,CASSSYSYEQYF
NA,TRBV7-3,NA,TRBJ2-1,TGTGCCAGCAGCTTCGCAGGGTACAATGAGCAGTTCTTC,CASSFAGYNEQFF
NA,TRBV10-3,NA,TRBJ1-2,TGTGCCATCAGTGAAGGGGAAAGGTATGGCTACACCTTC,CAISEGERYGYTF
NA,TRBV18,TRBD1,TRBJ2-7,TGTGCCAGCTCTCGCCGGGACAGGGGGAAGTACGAGCAGTACTTC,CASSRRDRGKYEQYF
NA,TRBV11-1,NA,TRBJ2-1,TGTGCCAGCAGCTTAAGCCTGAACTCCTACAATGAGCAGTTCTTC,CASSLSLNSYNEQFF
NA,TRBV19,NA,TRBJ1-1,TGTGCCAGTAGTACAGGGAACACTGAAGCTTTCTTT,CASSTGNTEAFF
once,TRBV2,TRBD2,TRBJ2-1,TGTGCCAGCAGTGAAGACCTTAGCGGGGGGCCTCTGGCCAGGTTCTTC,CASSEDLSGGPLARFF
NA,TRBV2,TRBD2,TRBJ2-1,TGTGCCAGCAGTGAGGCAGCGGGGGGGCCTAGGGATGAGCAGTTCTTC,CASSEAAGGPRDEQFF
once,TRBV6-5,NA,TRBJ1-5,TGTGCCAGCAGTTTTGGGGGCCAGCCCCAGCATTTT,CASSFGGQPQHF
NA,TRBV7-9,NA,TRBJ1-2,TGTGCCAGCAGGGCGACAGCCTCCAATGGCTACACCTTC,CASRATASNGYTF
few,TRBV11-3,TRBD2,TRBJ2-1,TGTGCCAGCAGCCAGCGGGGTACGGGGGGGAATGAGCAGTTCTTC,CASSQRGTGGNEQFF
NA,TRBV27,TRBD2,TRBJ2-7,TGTGCCAGCAAAGGGACTAGGGTCTCCTACGAGCAGTACTTC,CASKGTRVSYEQYF
NA,TRBV5-4,NA,TRBJ2-2,TGTGCCAGCAGCTCAATCGGACTCGCGAACACCGGGGAGCTGTTTTTT,CASSSIGLANTGELFF
NA,TRBV7-9,NA,TRBJ2-3,TGTGCCAGCAGCTTGGGGACTTTCCGCACAGATACGCAGTATTTT,CASSLGTFRTDTQYF
once,TRBV25-1,TRBD1,TRBJ2-1,TGTGCCAGCAGTGGGGGGACAGGGGTGTCAAGTGAGCAGTTCTTC,CASSGGTGVSSEQFF
NA,TRBV7-3,TRBD1,TRBJ2-1,TGTGCCAGCAGCTTAATGACGGGACAGGGTAGCGATGAGCAGTTCTTC,CASSLMTGQGSDEQFF
NA,TRBV5-1,TRBD1,TRBJ2-1,TGCGCCAGCAGCTTGCGCGGGACAGGGGGGGGAGTCAGCTACAATGAGCAGTTCTTC,CASSLRGTGGGVSYNEQFF
NA,TRBV6-6,NA,TRBJ1-5,TGTGCCAGCAGTTTAGGGGCTGGTGGGTATCAGCCCCAGCATTTT,CASSLGAGGYQPQHF
NA,TRBV14,NA,TRBJ1-2,TGTGCCAGCAGCCTAAGCGGGAGCCCGGAGAACTATGGCTACACCTTC,CASSLSGSPENYGYTF
NA,TRBV7-2,NA,TRBJ2-6,TGTGCCAGCAGCTTAAAAGTAACCACAACGACTGGGGCCAACGTCCTGACTTTC,CASSLKVTTTTGANVLTF
NA,TRBV28,NA,TRBJ2-1,TGTGCCAGCAGTTTCGTATACACGGGCAATGAGCAGTTCTTC,CASSFVYTGNEQFF
NA,TRBV13,NA,TRBJ1-3,TGTGCCAGCAGCTTAGGAGTGAGCTCTGGAAACACCATATATTTT,CASSLGVSSGNTIYF
once,TRBV9,NA,TRBJ1-3,TGTGCCAGCAGCGCCGTCGGGTCGGGCTCTGGAAACACCATATATTTT,CASSAVGSGSGNTIYF
NA,TRBV7-2,NA,TRBJ2-7,TGTGCCAGCAGCCCAGGGCGTAGCCAGCAGTACTTC,CASSPGRSQQYF
once,TRBV4-1,TRBD1,TRBJ1-1,TGCGCCAGCAGCAAATTACAGGGGGTTGAAGCTTTCTTT,CASSKLQGVEAFF
NA,TRBV18,TRBD1,TRBJ2-6,TGTGCCAGCTCACCAGACAGGGCTGGGGCCAACGTCCTGACTTTC,CASSPDRAGANVLTF
NA,TRBV7-2,NA,TRBJ2-1,TGTGCCAGCAGCTTATATGGGGGGGCAACCCTATCCTACAATGAGCAGTTCTTC,CASSLYGGATLSYNEQFF
NA,TRBV7-2,TRBD1,TRBJ2-7,TGTGCCAGCGGTCGAGACAGGGGCGAGCAGTACTTC,CASGRDRGEQYF
NA,TRBV4-3,NA,TRBJ2-7,TGCGCCAGCAGCCAAGAACGGTACTTCTACGAGCAGTACTTC,CASSQERYFYEQYF
NA,TRBV5-4,NA,TRBJ1-1,TGTGCCAGCAGCCCGGGGGAGGGTCGGAACACTGAAGCTTTCTTT,CASSPGEGRNTEAFF
NA,TRBV29-1,NA,TRBJ2-3,TGCAGCGTTGCTACAGATACGCAGTATTTT,CSVATDTQYF
NA,TRBV15,NA,TRBJ1-6,TGTGCCACCAGCAGGGCTCGGACAGAAAATTCACCCCTCCACTTT,CATSRARTENSPLHF
NA,TRBV12-5,NA,TRBJ2-5,TGTGCTAGTGGTTTGCAAACGGGAGAGACCCAGTACTTC,CASGLQTGETQYF
NA,TRBV19,TRBD1,TRBJ1-6,TGTGCCAGTAGCGACAGGGTCGATTCACCCCTCCACTTT,CASSDRVDSPLHF
NA,TRBV27,TRBD1,TRBJ2-3,TGTGCCAGCAGTTTATCCTCGGGAGTCCAGGGACAGGCCCTCACAGATACGCAGTATTTT,CASSLSSGVQGQALTDTQYF
NA,TRBV9,NA,TRBJ2-7,TGTGCCAGCAGCAAGGGGGACATCACGGGGGAGCAGTACTTC,CASSKGDITGEQYF
once,TRBV7-7,NA,TRBJ2-3,TGTGCTAGCAGCCTAGGCCGACTAGGGCAGGATACGCAGTATTTT,CASSLGRLGQDTQYF
NA,TRBV6-5,TRBD1,TRBJ2-1,TGTGCCAGCAGTTACTCGGCAGGGGGCTCCTACAATGAGCAGTTCTTC,CASSYSAGGSYNEQFF
NA,TRBV2,TRBD1,TRBJ1-2,TGTGCCAGCAGTGAAAAAGGGGACAGGGACGGCTACACCTTC,CASSEKGDRDGYTF
NA,TRBV7-2,TRBD1,TRBJ2-7,TGTGCCAGCAGCTTAGGGGGACAGGGTACCTACGAGCAGTACTTC,CASSLGGQGTYEQYF
NA,TRBV6-5,NA,TRBJ2-5,TGTGCCAGCAGTTACCCAAAGGGACACCCTCAAGAGACCCAGTACTTC,CASSYPKGHPQETQYF
NA,TRBV11-3,TRBD2,TRBJ2-7,TGTGCCAGCAGCTACACTAGCGGGGGTCTTTTCTACGAGCAGTACTTC,CASSYTSGGLFYEQYF
NA,TRBV18,TRBD1,TRBJ1-4,TGTGCCAGCTCACCGATCAGGACAGGATTTGCAACTAATGAAAAACTGTTTTTT,CASSPIRTGFATNEKLFF
NA,TRBV30,NA,TRBJ2-1,TGTGCCTGGAGTGACGGGTACAATGAGCAGTTCTTC,CAWSDGYNEQFF
NA,TRBV4-1,TRBD1,TRBJ1-4,TGCGCCAGCAGCCCCGCACAGGGGATCGGGGCTAATGAAAAACTGTTTTTT,CASSPAQGIGANEKLFF
NA,TRBV5-6,TRBD1,TRBJ2-1,TGTGCCAGCAGCCAACCGGGACAGGGTCGCAATGAGCAGTTCTTC,CASSQPGQGRNEQFF
once,TRBV19,NA,TRBJ2-7,TGTGCCAGTAGTATATGGGGGGGCCCCTACGAGCAGTACTTC,CASSIWGGPYEQYF